The 17 T cell receptor beta chains below come from one sample, sequenced in a study of cytomegalovirus exposure and HLA in healthy donors. PCR employed 60 Vbeta and 13 Jbeta primers. The repertoire was sequenced with immunoSEQ multiplex PCR; TCRdb's copy has only in-frame clones and lacks some. The sample carries over 150,000 clones, roughly 82% recorded once. Sequencing used PBMCs. Source of these receptors: a man aged 50 to 59 in good health and CMV-seropositive.

The chain uses TRBV7-2 and TRBJ1-1, with a weak D call TRBD1 (5 bases). Germline-derived CDR1 and CDR2 are SGHTA and FQGNSA. The CDR3 runs to 16 residues. The V and J ends lost 5 bases and 5 bases respectively, with 21 bases between them. The DNA for the CDR3 is TGTGCCAGCAGCCGTTTCCGCGGGGGTTCTTGGACTGAAGCTTTCTTT. Translating gives CASSRFRGGSWTEAFF.

V is TRBV5-5 and J is TRBJ1-5; TRBD1 might be the D (5 bases). CDR1 is SGHKS, CDR2 YYEKEE, per germline (reference sequence). This CDR3 is built from 15 residues. With 4 bases removed from V and 4 bases from J, the gap between germline ends came to 15 bases. CDR3 DNA: TGTGCCAGCAGCCGGGGGGACTTGGGGAATCAGCCCCAGCATTTT. Translation gives CASSRGDLGNQPQHF.

The chain links TRBV7-3 to TRBJ2-3, with TRBD2 matching 9 bases. J gave up 5 bases and V 5 bases, and 11 bases lay outside the gene matches. The germline CDR1 and CDR2 sequences are SGHTA and FQGTGA. CDR3 length: 16 amino acids. CDR3 sequence (DNA): TGTGCCAGCAGCCCACAGGCGGGGGGGCCCCAAGATACGCAGTATTTT. This sequence encodes CASSPQAGGPQDTQYF. Using reference TRBV7-3 and TRBJ2-3 for the parts outside the CDR3, the full variable domain is GAGVSQTPSNKVTEKGKYVELRCDPISGHTALYWYRQSLGQGPEFLIYFQGTGAADDSGLPNDRFFAVRPEGSVSTLKIQRTERGDSAVYLCASSPQAGGPQDTQYFGPGTRLTVL.

This chain uses TRBV11-3 with TRBJ2-2; 12 nucleotides line up with TRBD2. J was trimmed by 6 bases and V by 3 bases; bases with no gene match: 2. This CDR3 is built from 15 residues. Germline V gene data show CDR1 as SGHNT and CDR2 as YENEEA. Here the CDR3 reads CASSLTSGRAGELFF. The CDR3 DNA reads as TGTGCCAGCAGCTTGACTAGCGGGAGAGCCGGGGAGCTGTTTTTT.

This clone was seen a single time. The genes are TRBV4-3 and TRBJ2-5, with 7 bases matching TRBD1. The germline V gene has CDR1 LGHNA and CDR2 YSLEER. V dropped 2 bases and J dropped 0; count of bases not matched to a gene: 3. This CDR3 region has 15 residues. CDR3: CASSQTQGNQETQYF. The CDR3 nucleotides are TGCGCCAGCAGCCAAACACAGGGGAACCAAGAGACCCAGTACTTC.

The chain carries TRBV5-1 and TRBJ1-3; no reliable D call. CDR3 length: 15 amino acids. V was clipped by 0 bases and J by 1 base, with 8 bases between them. Germline V lookup: CDR1 SGHRS, CDR2 YFSETQ. CDR3 in amino acids: CASSLAAGSGNTIYF. In nucleotides, the CDR3 is TGCGCCAGCAGCTTGGCAGCGGGGTCTGGAAACACCATATATTTT.

This clone has just a few counts. The rearrangement links TRBV19 to TRBJ1-1, with 7 bases lining up with TRBD1. From germline, CDR1 is LNHDA and CDR2 SQIVND (reference sequence). Germline trimming cut 6 bases from V and 1 base from J; bases unmatched to any gene: 8. CDR3 length equals 15 residues. The CDR3 reads CASRGRDSQNTEAFF. The CDR3 DNA sequence: TGTGCCAGTAGGGGCCGGGACAGTCAGAACACTGAAGCTTTCTTT.

This sequence joins TRBV5-1 and TRBJ1-1; no clear D. The CDR3 is 15 amino acids. With 0 bases removed from V and 5 bases from J, the gap between germline ends came to 14 bases. CDR1 and CDR2 (germline): SGHRS, YFSETQ. The CDR3 is CASSLGLQRGTEAFF. The CDR3 nucleotides are TGCGCCAGCAGCTTGGGGTTGCAGAGAGGGACTGAAGCTTTCTTT.

The chain is built from TRBV30 and TRBJ2-7; 7 bases map to TRBD2. Trimming at V came to 8 bases and at J to 2 bases, leaving 6 bases not matched to a gene. CDR1 is GTSNPN, CDR2 SVGIG, per germline (reference sequence). The CDR3 loop spans 12 amino acids. CDR3 coding DNA: TGTGCCGGGGGAGGGAAGACCTACGAGCAGTACTTC. Translation: CAGGGKTYEQYF.

J is TRBJ2-5 and V is TRBV4-2; TRBD2 matches 10 bases. Unmatched junction bases numbered 3, after V lost 4 bases and J lost 1 base. Germline CDR1 LGHNA, CDR2 YNFKEQ. The CDR3 consists of 15 residues. Here the CDR3 reads CASSLSGGGQETQYF. CDR3 DNA sequence: TGTGCCAGCAGCCTAAGCGGGGGGGGCCAAGAGACCCAGTACTTC.

This rearrangement joins TRBV7-8 to TRBJ2-7; no definite D call. Looked up from germline, CDR1 is SGHVS and CDR2 is FQNEAQ. CDR3 size: 12 residues. V lost 7 bases to trimming and J lost 3 bases, with 10 bases between them. The CDR3 nucleotides read TGTGCCAGCACCCGTATCGGCTACGAGCAGTACTTC. It yields the protein CASTRIGYEQYF.

The rearrangement uses TRBV9 and TRBJ2-7, with TRBD2 matching over 7 bases. V was clipped by 0 bases and J by 2 bases; unmatched bases: 5. Germline-derived CDR1 and CDR2 are SGDLS and YYNGEE. CDR3 length equals 15 residues. For the CDR3, the DNA is TGTGCCAGCAGCGTAGGGGCTAGCGGAGCCTACGAGCAGTACTTC. Protein product: CASSVGASGAYEQYF.

The chain combines TRBV7-2 with TRBJ2-7; 8 bases are shared with TRBD2. The CDR3 contains 17 residues. Germline V gives CDR1 SGHTA, CDR2 FQGNSA. V lost 1 base, J lost 5 bases, and 13 bases stayed unmatched. CDR3 nucleotide sequence: TGTGCCAGCAGCTTAGTGGTAGCGGGATCCCCCCAAGACGAGCAGTACTTC. Protein: CASSLVVAGSPQDEQYF.

The genes are TRBV29-1 and TRBJ1-2; 7 nucleotides match TRBD1. V was pared by 6 bases and J by 2 bases, with 12 bases of the junction left unmatched. This CDR3 spans 15 amino acids. Germline lookup yields CDR1 SQVTM and CDR2 ANQGSEA. The CDR3 is CSVGATGTANYGYTF. The CDR3 nucleotides read TGCAGCGTCGGAGCTACTGGGACAGCCAACTATGGCTACACCTTC. The full variable domain, completed using reference TRBV29-1 and TRBJ1-2, is SAVISQKPSRDICQRGTSLTIQCQVDSQVTMMFWYRQQPGQSLTLIATANQGSEATYESGFVIDKFPISRPNLTFSTLTVSNMSPEDSSIYLCSVGATGTANYGYTFGSGTRLTVV.

CDR3 nucleotides: TGTGCCAGCAGCTTAGACGGGGGGGCAAATAATGAGCAGTTCTTC. This encodes CASSLDGGANNEQFF. The chain has TRBV7-2 and TRBJ2-1; 8 bases line up with TRBD2. The CDR3 has 15 amino acids. V trimming: 1 base; J trimming: 7 bases; junction bases outside the gene matches: 6. CDR1 and CDR2 from the germline V gene are SGHTA and FQGNSA.

The gene calls are TRBV15 and TRBJ2-1, with no clear D. Trimming cost V 5 bases and J 8 bases, with 7 bases left between them. Germline V CDR1 and CDR2: LNHNV, YYDKDF (reference sequence). There are 11 residues in the CDR3. The CDR3 DNA sequence: TGTGCCACCAGCTATGTCCATGAGCAGTTCTTC. Translated: CATSYVHEQFF.

The CDR3 nucleotides read TGTGCCATCAGTGAAAACAGGGATTCACCCCTCCACTTT. Translated: CAISENRDSPLHF. The chain combines TRBV10-3 with TRBJ1-6, with a tentative D call TRBD1 (6 bases). The germline V gene encodes CDR1 ENHRY and CDR2 SYGVKD. V was clipped by 3 bases and J by 8 bases, with 8 bases between them. The CDR3 spans 13 residues.